Below, 8 T cell receptor beta chains from the same sample are listed, as sequenced in a study of T cells expressing NK-cell markers (TCRdb year 2020). The library was obtained by 5' RACE. Sequencing relied on an Illumina HiSeq 2000. Each entry corresponds to one CDR3 protein sequence from reads that TCRdb reprocessed, and DNA is not given. The table for this sample records roughly 420,000 distinct CDR3 sequences. The top ten constitute 6% to 9.5% of the sample. Input material: blood T cells: a sorted CD56 or NKG2C T cell subset, CD4+ or CD8+ T cells, or bulk PBMC T cells (not recorded which). Receptors originate from a woman aged 18 to 75 in good health.

CDR3: CASSQVVAGAYNEQFF. The chain couples TRBV14 to TRBJ2-1; the D call from TCRdb, TRBD2, cannot be confirmed without DNA. The CDR3 length is 16 residues. Germline CDR1 reads SGHDN; CDR2 reads FVKESK.

The V gene is TRBV27, the J gene TRBJ2-5; TCRdb's assignment of TRBD2 cannot be checked, as there is no DNA. From germline, CDR1 is MNHEY and CDR2 SMNVEV (reference sequence). The CDR3 is 15 residues long. CDR3 in amino acids: CASKLSGRGRETQYF.

The rearrangement joins TRBV12-3 or TRBV12-4 to TRBJ2-1; TCRdb's assignment of TRBD2 cannot be checked, as there is no DNA. The CDR3 runs to 16 residues. The CDR3 protein is CASSPWTSGDYNEQFF.

The chain links TRBV5-6 to TRBJ2-2; TCRdb's D call, TRBD1, is unchecked because there is no DNA. Germline lookup yields CDR1 SGHDT and CDR2 YYEEEE. CDR3 length: 15 amino acids. CDR3 protein: CASSSTGSNTGELFF.

The chain joins TRBV6-5 to TRBJ2-7. Germline assignment: CDR1 MNHEY and CDR2 SVGAGI. This CDR3 comprises 14 residues. CDR3 amino acids: CASSYSQRSYEQYF.

The chain links TRBV28 to TRBJ2-7; TCRdb calls TRBD2, which cannot be checked without DNA. Germline CDR1 reads MDHEN; CDR2 reads SYDVKM. The CDR3 loop spans 12 amino acids. CDR3 loop: CASSSRDYEQYF.

The chain links TRBV10-2 to TRBJ2-1; no DNA is available, so the TRBD1 call from TCRdb remains unchecked. The CDR3 spans 15 residues. Germline CDR1 is WSHSY and CDR2 is SAAADI. The CDR3 protein is CASSEPGASYNEQFF.

The gene calls are TRBV20-1 and TRBJ2-3; checking the TCRdb D call of TRBD2 is not possible without DNA. Germline values: CDR1 DFQATT, CDR2 SNEGSKA (reference sequence). The CDR3 length is 13 residues. This CDR3 reads CSGGFAGVDTQYF.